This TCR beta chain was found in a study of low-dose radiotherapy and immunotherapy resistance in tumors. Across the whole study: Cohort 1 was treated with 0.5 Gy per fraction at 2-week intervals, amounting to 6.5 Gy overall. Ipilimumab 1 mg/kg every six weeks, together with nivolumab 240 mg every two weeks, was given intravenously to patients.

This clonotype was counted ten times or more. The sample's time point: after trial treatment. As to treatment: LDRT plus nivolumab, ipilimumab, low-dose cyclophosphamide and aspirin (RACIN trial). Alpha and beta chains were covered, as first-strand cDNA relied on TRAV- and TRBV-specific primers. A roughly 20-cycle PCR with a constant-region primer and V-primer adapter amplified TCRs. Isolated mRNA underwent amplification via in vitro transcription. In TCRdb, the reads were re-called with MiXCR into one record per CDR3 protein. The data contain about 58,000 distinct CDR3 sequences, around a quarter of them singletons. This clonotype was sampled from a male donor with prostate cancer. Sample: PBMCs, taken after low-dose radiotherapy plus immunotherapy.

CDR3 in amino acids: CSARDLDRGGEAFF. The CDR3 DNA follows: TGCAGTGCTAGAGATCTGGACAGGGGCGGGGAAGCTTTCTTT. V usage is TRBV20-1 and J usage is TRBJ1-1; 9 bases map to TRBD1. The CDR3 is made up of 14 amino acids. Trimming cost V 0 bases and J 8 bases; bases outside gene matches: 7. The V gene's germline CDR1 is DFQATT and CDR2 SNEGSKA (reference sequence).